This entry is about one T cell receptor beta chain. This sample stems from a study of T-cell memory formation after mild COVID-19. The CDR3 spans 13 residues. The germline V gene has CDR1 SGHTA and CDR2 FQGNSA. V was clipped by 1 base and J by 6 bases, with 7 bases between them. TCRdb processed the 5' RACE reads anew with MiXCR; each CDR3 protein has one entry. The sample shows about 130,000 distinct CDR3 sequences, 15% to 20% of them seen only once. Source material: PBMCs or a T cell subset sorted from them (not recorded which). This TCR was sampled from a man between 18 and 35 years old who had mild COVID-19 (a few samples of this study predate the infection). Cell type and time point are not known. This chain joins TRBV7-2 and TRBJ2-4, with D unclear. CDR3 sequence: CASSLVGGNIQYF. The CDR3 DNA reads TGTGCCAGCAGCTTAGTTGGTGGAAACATTCAGTACTTC.